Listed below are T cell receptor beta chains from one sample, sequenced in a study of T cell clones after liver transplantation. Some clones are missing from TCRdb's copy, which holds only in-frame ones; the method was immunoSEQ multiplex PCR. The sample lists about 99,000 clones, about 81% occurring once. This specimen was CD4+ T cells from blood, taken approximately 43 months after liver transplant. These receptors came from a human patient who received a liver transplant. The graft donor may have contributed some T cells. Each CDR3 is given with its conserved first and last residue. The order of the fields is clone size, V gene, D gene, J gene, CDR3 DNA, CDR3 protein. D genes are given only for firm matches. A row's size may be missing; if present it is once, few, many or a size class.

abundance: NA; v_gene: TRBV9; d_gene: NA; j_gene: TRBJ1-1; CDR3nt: TGTGCCAGCAGCGTAGTTAGGGTTGGGGTCCTCGGCACTGAAGCTTTCTTT; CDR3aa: CASSVVRVGVLGTEAFF
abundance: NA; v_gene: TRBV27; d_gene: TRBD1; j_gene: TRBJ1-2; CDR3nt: TGTGCCAGCAGTTCCCTGGACAGGGATTATGGCTACACCTTC; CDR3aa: CASSSLDRDYGYTF
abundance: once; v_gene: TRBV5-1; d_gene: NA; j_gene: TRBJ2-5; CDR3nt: TGCGCCAGCAGATTGACAGTCCAAGAGACCCAGTACTTC; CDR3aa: CASRLTVQETQYF
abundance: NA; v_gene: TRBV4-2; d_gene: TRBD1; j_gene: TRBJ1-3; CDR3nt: TGTGCCAGCAGCCAAGATGACAGGGGACCGTCTTTCTCTGGAAACACCATATATTTT; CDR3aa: CASSQDDRGPSFSGNTIYF
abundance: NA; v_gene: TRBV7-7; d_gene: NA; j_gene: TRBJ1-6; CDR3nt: TGTGCCAGCAGCTTAGATGGCCTAAATTCACCCCTCCACTTT; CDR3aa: CASSLDGLNSPLHF
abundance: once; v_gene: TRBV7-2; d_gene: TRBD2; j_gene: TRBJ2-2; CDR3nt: TGTGCCAGCAGCTTAGCCTCCGGGACTAGCGTCACCGGGGAGCTGTTTTTT; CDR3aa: CASSLASGTSVTGELFF
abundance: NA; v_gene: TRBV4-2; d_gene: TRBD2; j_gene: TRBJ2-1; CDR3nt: TGTGCCAGCAGCCAAGCGGGGGGGCCGGTTGATGAGCAGTTCTTC; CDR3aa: CASSQAGGPVDEQFF
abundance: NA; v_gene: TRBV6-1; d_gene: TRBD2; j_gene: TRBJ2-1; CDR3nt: TGTGCCAGCAGCCCGGGACTAGCGCTAAATGAGCAGTTCTTC; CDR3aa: CASSPGLALNEQFF
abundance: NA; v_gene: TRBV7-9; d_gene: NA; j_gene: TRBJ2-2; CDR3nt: TGTGCCAGCAGCGCCCGGGCAGGTACCGGGGAGCTGTTTTTT; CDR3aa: CASSARAGTGELFF
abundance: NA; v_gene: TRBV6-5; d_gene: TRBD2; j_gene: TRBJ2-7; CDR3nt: TGTGCCAGCAGGTGGACTAGCGGGAATGTCGAGCAGTACTTC; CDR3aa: CASRWTSGNVEQYF
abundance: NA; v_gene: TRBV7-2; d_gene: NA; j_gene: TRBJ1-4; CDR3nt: TGTGCCATCGATCTTGGGACCCAAAATGAAAAACTGTTTTTT; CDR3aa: CAIDLGTQNEKLFF
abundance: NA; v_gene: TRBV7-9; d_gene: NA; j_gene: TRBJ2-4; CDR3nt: TGTGCCAGCAGCCCCCGGAGCAAAAACATTCAGTACTTC; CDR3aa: CASSPRSKNIQYF
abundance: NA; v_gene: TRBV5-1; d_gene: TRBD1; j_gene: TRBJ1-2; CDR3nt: TGCGCCAGCAGCTCGGGACAGGGGGTTAAAGCTAACTATGGCTACACCTTC; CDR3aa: CASSSGQGVKANYGYTF
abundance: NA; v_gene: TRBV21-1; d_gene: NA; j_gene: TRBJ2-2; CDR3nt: TGTGCCAGCAGCATTCCACCTAGCGGGGGGGCCGGGGACACCGGGGAGCTGTTTTTT; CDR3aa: CASSIPPSGGAGDTGELFF
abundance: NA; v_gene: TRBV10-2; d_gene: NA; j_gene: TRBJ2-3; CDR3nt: TGCGCCAGCAGTGAGCTGACTAGATTCTCAGATACGCAGTATTTT; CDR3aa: CASSELTRFSDTQYF
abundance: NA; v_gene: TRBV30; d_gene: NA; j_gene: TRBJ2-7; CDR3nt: TGTGCCTGGTCTGGAGTTAGCACCTACGAGCAGTACTTC; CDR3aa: CAWSGVSTYEQYF
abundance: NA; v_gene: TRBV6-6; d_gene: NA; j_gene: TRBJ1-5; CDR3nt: TGTGCCAGCAGTTACGAGGGACCCAGGGTGGGGCAGCCCCAGCATTTT; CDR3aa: CASSYEGPRVGQPQHF
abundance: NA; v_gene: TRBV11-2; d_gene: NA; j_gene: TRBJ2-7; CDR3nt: TGTGCCAGCAGCGTATTAAGTGCGGGACCGTCCTACGAGCAGTACTTC; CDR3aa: CASSVLSAGPSYEQYF
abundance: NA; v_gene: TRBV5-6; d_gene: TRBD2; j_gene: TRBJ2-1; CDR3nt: TGTGCCAGCAGCTTGCGTAACGCGGGAGCCCCCAATGAGCAGTTCTTC; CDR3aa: CASSLRNAGAPNEQFF
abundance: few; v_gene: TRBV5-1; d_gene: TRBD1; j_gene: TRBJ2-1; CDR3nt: TGCGCCAGCAGCGATCCGGGACAGGGTTACAATGAGCAGTTCTTC; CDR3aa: CASSDPGQGYNEQFF
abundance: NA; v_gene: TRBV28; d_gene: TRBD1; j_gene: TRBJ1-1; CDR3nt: TGTGCCAGCAGTCAGGGGGCCTTGAACACTGAAGCTTTCTTT; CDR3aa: CASSQGALNTEAFF
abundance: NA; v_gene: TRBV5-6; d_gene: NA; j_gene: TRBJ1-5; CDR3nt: TGTGCCAGCAGCTTCCGTCGGGACAAATGGGCCCTTAAACAGCCCCAGCATTTT; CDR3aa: CASSFRRDKWALKQPQHF
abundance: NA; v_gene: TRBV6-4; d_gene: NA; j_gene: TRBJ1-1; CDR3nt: TGTGCCAGCAGACCCATGGAGGGGAGCACTGAAGCTTTCTTT; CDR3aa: CASRPMEGSTEAFF
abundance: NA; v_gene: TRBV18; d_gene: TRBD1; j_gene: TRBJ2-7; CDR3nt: TGTGCCAGCTCACCGGGAACAGGGGGCGAGCAGTACTTC; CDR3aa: CASSPGTGGEQYF
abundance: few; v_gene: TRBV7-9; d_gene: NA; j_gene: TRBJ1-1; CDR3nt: TGTGCCAGCAGCTTGGGAAGGGAAGCTTTCTTT; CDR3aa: CASSLGREAFF
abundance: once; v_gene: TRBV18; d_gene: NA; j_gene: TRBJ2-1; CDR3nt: TGTGCCAGCTCACCACCAGGTCCTCTGGATGAGCAGTTCTTC; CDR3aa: CASSPPGPLDEQFF
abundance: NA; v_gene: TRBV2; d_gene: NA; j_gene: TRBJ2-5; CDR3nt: TGTGCCAGCAGAAGGGGAGCGGTGATACGTGAGACCCAGTACTTC; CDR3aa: CASRRGAVIRETQYF
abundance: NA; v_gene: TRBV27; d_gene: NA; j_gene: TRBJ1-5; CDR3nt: TGTGCCAGCAGTTCACACCAGTTTCCCAATCAGCCCCAGCATTTT; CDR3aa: CASSSHQFPNQPQHF
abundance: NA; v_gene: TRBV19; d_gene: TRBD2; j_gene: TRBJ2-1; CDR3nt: TGTGCCAGTAGCTCAGGGGGACTAGCGGGAAAAAATGAGCAGTTCTTC; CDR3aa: CASSSGGLAGKNEQFF
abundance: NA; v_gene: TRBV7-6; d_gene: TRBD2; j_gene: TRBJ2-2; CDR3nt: TGTGCCAGCAGCCGGCTAGCGGGGGTATTGGCCGGGGAGCTGTTTTTT; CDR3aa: CASSRLAGVLAGELFF
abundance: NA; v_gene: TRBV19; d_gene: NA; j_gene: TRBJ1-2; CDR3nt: TGTGCCAGTACCCCGTCGGGGGGTAGGGGAAACTATGGCTACACCTTC; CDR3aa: CASTPSGGRGNYGYTF